This is a list of T cell receptor beta chains from one sample in a study of early T cells in non-severe SARS-CoV-2 infection. TCRdb reprocessed the 5' RACE reads via MiXCR and lists one record per CDR3 protein. The sample lists tens of thousands of distinct CDR3 sequences; 12% were seen once. Sequenced material: whole blood. These receptors came from an adult who was a healthcare worker with PCR-confirmed SARS-CoV-2 infection or an uninfected control (not recorded which). Both conserved end residues are part of each CDR3. Fields, in order: clone size, D gene, J gene, V gene, CDR3 DNA, CDR3 protein. The D gene is left open where the match is weak. Rows give clone size only sometimes, using once, few, many, or a class for an expanded clone.

many,-,TRBJ2-1,TRBV20-1,TGCAGTGCTAGAGTTGGAGGGGCCTACAATGAGCAGTTCTTC,CSARVGGAYNEQFF
many,-,TRBJ2-3,TRBV20-1,TGCAGTGCTAGAGATCGGGACCGTAGCACAGATACGCAGTATTTT,CSARDRDRSTDTQYF
-,-,TRBJ2-1,TRBV6-4,TGTGCCAGCAGTGCCGACGATAACAATGAGCAGTTCTTC,CASSADDNNEQFF
few,-,TRBJ2-7,TRBV5-1,TGCGCCAGCAGTCCGGACCAGCCCAGGGGGCAGTACTTC,CASSPDQPRGQYF
few,-,TRBJ1-5,TRBV7-6,TGTGCCAGCAGCTTAGGCAGGGGAATATTCAATCAGCCCCAGCATTTT,CASSLGRGIFNQPQHF
many,TRBD1,TRBJ2-1,TRBV11-2,TGTGCCAGCAGCGCGGACAGGGCCTCCTACAATGAGCAGTTCTTC,CASSADRASYNEQFF
few,-,TRBJ1-6,TRBV5-1,TGCGCCAGCAGCTTGGCCAGGGGATACAATTCACCCCTCCACTTT,CASSLARGYNSPLHF
-,-,TRBJ2-3,TRBV28,TGTGCCAGCAGCAAATTCGTTTGGGACACAGATACGCAGTATTTT,CASSKFVWDTDTQYF
few,-,TRBJ2-3,TRBV2,TGTGCCAGCAGTGTTTTCGGGGGAGGAGCAGATACGCAGTATTTT,CASSVFGGGADTQYF
few,TRBD1,TRBJ1-5,TRBV2,TGTGCCAGCAGCGCAGACAGGGCCAGACCCCAGCATTTT,CASSADRARPQHF
many,TRBD2,TRBJ2-7,TRBV5-1,TGCGCCAGCAGAAGCGGGGGGGCCTACGAGCAGTACTTC,CASRSGGAYEQYF
few,TRBD1,TRBJ2-3,TRBV20-1,TGCAGTGCTAGAGCGACTCCCAGGACAGGGCGGAACCCAGATACGCAGTATTTT,CSARATPRTGRNPDTQYF
-,TRBD2,TRBJ2-1,TRBV7-6,TGTGCCAGCAGCCGCGGACTAGCGGGGGGGTCCTACAATGAGCAGTTCTTC,CASSRGLAGGSYNEQFF
few,TRBD2,TRBJ2-3,TRBV5-1,TGCGCCAGCAGCCCCCCCGGGCGACTAGCGGGGGACCGGGGGACGCAGTATTTT,CASSPPGRLAGDRGTQYF
many,-,TRBJ1-6,TRBV7-2,TGTGCCAGCAGCACGGATAATTCACCCCTCCACTTT,CASSTDNSPLHF
-,-,TRBJ1-2,TRBV4-1,TGCGCCAGCAGCCAAGGAATAGCGAACTCTAACTATGGCTACACCTTC,CASSQGIANSNYGYTF
few,TRBD1,TRBJ2-1,TRBV4-3,TGCGCCAGCAGCCAAGATAAAACGGCAGGGGGAAGGAACAATGAGCAGTTCTTC,CASSQDKTAGGRNNEQFF
-,TRBD1,TRBJ2-7,TRBV29-1,TGCAGCGTTGCCGCCGGGACAGGTATTTACGAGCAGTACTTC,CSVAAGTGIYEQYF
few,TRBD2,TRBJ2-5,TRBV10-3,TGTGCCATCAGGAGGAGTAGCGGGGATCAAGAGACCCAGTACTTC,CAIRRSSGDQETQYF
-,-,TRBJ2-5,TRBV29-1,TGCAGCGTTGCATGGGCGAGAGAGACCCAGTACTTC,CSVAWARETQYF
many,-,TRBJ1-2,TRBV4-3,TGCGCCAGCAGCCGAACCCCCGTCGGGGGAGGCTATGGCTACACCTTC,CASSRTPVGGGYGYTF
-,TRBD1,TRBJ1-2,TRBV9,TGTGCCAGCAGCCCTAGGCAGGGGGGACGTAGCTATGGCTACACCTTC,CASSPRQGGRSYGYTF
-,-,TRBJ2-3,TRBV7-2,TGTGCCAGCAGCTTTTCCGAGCCCAATACGCAGTATTTT,CASSFSEPNTQYF
medium-sized,TRBD2,TRBJ2-5,TRBV20-1,TGCAGTGCCGGGACTAGGGAGTGGGAGACCCAGTACTTC,CSAGTREWETQYF
many,-,TRBJ1-6,TRBV10-2,TGCGCCAGCAGTGAGAGTTGGACGGGAAATTCACCCCTCCACTTT,CASSESWTGNSPLHF
many,-,TRBJ1-5,TRBV12-3/TRBV12-4,TGTGCCAGCAGTTTTCGATGGGGGAGGTACCAGCCCCAGCATTTT,CASSFRWGRYQPQHF
-,-,TRBJ2-5,TRBV4-3,TGCGCCAGCAGCCAAGATCACAGGCGTGAAGAGACCCAGTACTTC,CASSQDHRREETQYF
few,TRBD1,TRBJ2-3,TRBV5-1,TGCGCCAGCAGCTCGGCCGGGACAGGTCCAGATACGCAGTATTTT,CASSSAGTGPDTQYF
few,TRBD1,TRBJ2-1,TRBV11-2,TGTGCCAGCAGCTCACTTTTCCCCGGGACAGGGGGACGTGAGCAGTTCTTC,CASSSLFPGTGGREQFF
-,TRBD1,TRBJ2-7,TRBV27,TGTGCCAGCAGTTTCAATTCTCCGGGACAGGGGGCCTACGAGCAGTACTTC,CASSFNSPGQGAYEQYF
many,TRBD1,TRBJ1-4,TRBV7-6,TGTGCCAGCAGCTTAGGGACAGGGGCCCTGAATGAAAAACTGTTTTTT,CASSLGTGALNEKLFF
many,TRBD2,TRBJ2-7,TRBV7-2,TGTGCCAGCAGCTTAACAAGGACTAGCGGGGTGAGGCAGTACTTC,CASSLTRTSGVRQYF
-,TRBD1,TRBJ1-2,TRBV12-3/TRBV12-4,TGTGCCAGCAGTTTAGCGACAGGGTATCGTTTCACCTTC,CASSLATGYRFTF
few,-,TRBJ2-5,TRBV6-2/TRBV6-3,TGTGCCAGCAGTCCCCCGGGGACCCAGTACTTC,CASSPPGTQYF
many,-,TRBJ2-5,TRBV29-1,TGCAGCGTGCCAGGGACACTACAAGAGACCCAGTACTTC,CSVPGTLQETQYF
many,TRBD2,TRBJ2-7,TRBV7-2,TGTGCCAGCAGCAAGGGACTAGCGGGGGGCACCATAACCTACGAGCAGTACTTC,CASSKGLAGGTITYEQYF
many,TRBD2,TRBJ2-5,TRBV11-2,TGTGCCAGCACCCAGCGGGGTGCTGAGACCCAGTACTTC,CASTQRGAETQYF
-,TRBD1,TRBJ2-1,TRBV11-2,TGTGCCAGCAGCTTAGGCGGGACAGGCTCCTACAATGAGCAGTTCTTC,CASSLGGTGSYNEQFF
many,-,TRBJ1-3,TRBV7-6,TGTGCCAGCAGCTTAGGCCCAGGGTTTGGAAACACCATATATTTT,CASSLGPGFGNTIYF
few,-,TRBJ2-1,TRBV20-1,TGCAGTGCTAGGAGAGGGGGGAGCTCCTACAATGAGCAGTTCTTC,CSARRGGSSYNEQFF
-,-,TRBJ1-1,TRBV7-2,TGTGCCAGCAGCTTAGCCACCGGCGCCGAAGCTTTCTTT,CASSLATGAEAFF
few,-,TRBJ2-1,TRBV7-2,TGTGCCAGCAGCTTAGGTTGGAAAGAGCAGTTCTTC,CASSLGWKEQFF
many,-,TRBJ2-1,TRBV12-3/TRBV12-4,TGTGCCAGCAGCCCGAGGGTAAGCTCCTACAATGAGCAGTTCTTC,CASSPRVSSYNEQFF
few,-,TRBJ2-1,TRBV7-2,TGTGCCAGCAGCCCCCGGCCGGGATGGGGGCAGTTCTTC,CASSPRPGWGQFF
few,-,TRBJ2-6,TRBV12-3/TRBV12-4,TGTGCCAGCAGCTGGGCTCGACACTCTGGGGCCAACGTCCTGACTTTC,CASSWARHSGANVLTF
few,-,TRBJ2-5,TRBV7-8,TGTGCCAGCAGCGGCAACATTAACCTGAAGGAGACCCAGTACTTC,CASSGNINLKETQYF
many,-,TRBJ1-1,TRBV6-5,TGTGCCAGCAGCCCCACGGGATCTGAAGCTTTCTTT,CASSPTGSEAFF
few,-,TRBJ1-4,TRBV25-1,TGTGCCAGCAGTGACGAAAAACTGTTTTTT,CASSDEKLFF
many,-,TRBJ2-4,TRBV11-2,TGTGCCAGCAGCAGTGCGAATACCAAAAACATTCAGTACTTC,CASSSANTKNIQYF
many,-,TRBJ2-2,TRBV24-1,TGTGCCACCAGTGCAAATACCGACAGCGGGGAGCTGTTTTTT,CATSANTDSGELFF
-,-,TRBJ2-2,TRBV7-9,TGTGCCAGCAGCTTACAGGGTCCTAGGAACACCGGGGAGCTGTTTTTT,CASSLQGPRNTGELFF
many,-,TRBJ2-5,TRBV11-2,TGTGCCAGCGCCAAGAGGGCAGCGCCCCAGGAGACCCAGTACTTC,CASAKRAAPQETQYF
many,-,TRBJ2-6,TRBV7-2,TGTGCCAGCGGGGTCTCTGGGGCCAACGTCCTGACTTTC,CASGVSGANVLTF